A single sample gave rise to the 5 T cell receptor beta chains below, sequenced in a study of CD8 T cells in ankylosing spondylitis. Antigen specificity for these receptors is unknown. TCRdb redid the calling of the 5' RACE reads with MiXCR, one entry per CDR3 protein. The sample has 390,000 or so distinct CDR3 sequences; 20% to 25% are singletons. Study conclusions and caveats: Within ankylosing spondylitis blood, a TCR beta motif made up of under 10 highly homologous variants appeared to be characteristic.

Sequenced material: blood, either unsorted or a sorted T cell fraction (not recorded which). These receptors were taken from a male donor with ankylosing spondylitis.

The genes are TRBV28 and TRBJ2-4; D possibly corresponds to TRBD1 (5 bases). V was trimmed by 6 bases and J by 2 bases, leaving 14 bases between them. Per germline, CDR1 MDHEN and CDR2 SYDVKM. The CDR3 runs to 15 residues. The CDR3 sequence: CASSPSGPPKNIQYF. In DNA form, the CDR3 reads TGTGCCAGCAGCCCGTCAGGGCCTCCCAAAAACATTCAGTACTTC.

The V call is TRBV18, the J call TRBJ1-1, with D possibly TRBD1 on 5 matching bases. This CDR3 has 15 amino acids. V lost 3 bases to trimming and J lost 3 bases, with 14 bases between them. Germline CDR1 is KGHSH and CDR2 is LQKENI. CDR3 sequence: CASSPDQVGDTEAFF. CDR3 nucleotides: TGTGCCAGCTCACCTGACCAGGTAGGGGACACTGAAGCTTTCTTT.

V gene TRBV11-2 combines with J gene TRBJ2-7, with 7 nucleotides matching TRBD1. This CDR3 region has 14 residues. Per the germline V gene, CDR1 is SGHAT and CDR2 is FQNNGV. The V and J ends lost 5 bases and 6 bases, in that order; junction bases with no gene match: 10. The CDR3 DNA reads as TGTGCCAGCAGCCAAGGGACAGAGGCGGCCGAGCAGTACTTC. Residues: CASSQGTEAAEQYF.

The rearrangement uses TRBV6-5 and TRBJ2-7; tentatively, D is TRBD2 (5 bases). The CDR3 is 15 amino acids. Between the trimmed V and J ends, which lost 5 bases and 0 bases, there was a span of 14 bases. Germline V gene lookup returns CDR1 MNHEY and CDR2 SVGAGI. The CDR3 DNA sequence: TGTGCCAGCAGTAACAACCGGGATCCCTCCTACGAGCAGTACTTC. Amino acid sequence: CASSNNRDPSYEQYF.

This clonotype appeared once. The rearrangement links TRBV7-2 to TRBJ1-1, with D possibly matching TRBD1 (5 bases). The V gene's germline CDR1 is SGHTA and CDR2 FQGNSA. V was pared by 5 bases and J by 8 bases, with 12 bases between. The CDR3 length is 12 residues. The CDR3 reads CASSLQGLEAFF. CDR3 bases: TGTGCCAGCAGCCTCCAGGGTCTCGAAGCTTTCTTT. Full variable domain (outside the CDR3, taken from reference TRBV7-2 and TRBJ1-1): GAGVSQSPSNKVTEKGKDVELRCDPISGHTALYWYRQSLGQGLEFLIYFQGNSAPDKSGLPSDRFSAERTGGSVSTLTIQRTQQEDSAVYLCASSLQGLEAFFGQGTRLTVV.